This TCR beta chain emerged from a study of blood T cell repertoires in COVID-19. Across the study: The study drew acute and convalescent COVID-19 samples from the United States, Italy and Spain. T cells, B-cell-depleted T cells, or PBMCs provided the cDNA or gDNA that served as material.

Original methodology: How many nucleated cells were present was estimated from reference gene primer amplification. TCRdb keeps only in-frame clones here, not all; method: immunoSEQ multiplex PCR. V and J calls and clone size are copied from that table; D and trimming were computed from the DNA. The table lists roughly 50,000 clones, 90% of them singletons, with just under 8.5% in the top ten. The receptor was isolated from a woman aged 40 to 50 with active COVID-19. The sample was peripheral blood.

In DNA form, the CDR3 reads TGCGCCAGCACCCCAGCGGGGGTGCAGGGCACTGAAGCTTTCTTT. Its translation is CASTPAGVQGTEAFF. J is TRBJ1-1 and V is TRBV4-1, with D possibly matching TRBD1 (5 bases). The germline V and J ends were trimmed by 7 bases and 4 bases, with 19 bases remaining between them. The germline CDR1 and CDR2 sequences are MGHRA and YSYEKL. This CDR3 comprises 15 residues.